The 4 T cell receptor beta chains below all came from one sample that was sequenced in a study of post-analysis software for immune sequencing data. Broader study findings: TRBV segments more frequent in patients than in controls numbered about 5 and included TRBV5-6, TRBV5-1 and TRBV20-1.

No antigen has been assigned to these receptors. Incorporated into the TCR beta cDNA libraries were unique molecular identifiers, which served to reduce PCR and sequencing biases. MiXCR, run by TCRdb on the PCR reads, gives a single entry per CDR3 protein. The sample includes about 770,000 distinct CDR3 sequences, around 42% of them seen just once. Sequences were obtained from blood. These TCRs come from a girl aged 5-17 years with multiple sclerosis.

This clonotype showed up just a few times. This rearrangement joins TRBV9 to TRBJ2-7; no definite D call. V was clipped by 0 bases and J by 6 bases, with 10 bases between them. The germline V gene encodes CDR1 SGDLS and CDR2 YYNGEE. This CDR3 is 13 amino acids long. Here the CDR3 DNA reads TGTGCCAGCAGCGTAGGGAGTGGCAGCGAGCAGTACTTC. This sequence encodes CASSVGSGSEQYF.

The chain joins TRBV27 to TRBJ2-7; TRBD1 matches at 7 bases. V trimming: 7 bases; J trimming: 0 bases; junction bases outside the gene matches: 12. This CDR3 comprises 16 residues. CDR1 is MNHEY, CDR2 SMNVEV, per germline (reference sequence). The CDR3 loop is CASNLNRGPLSYEQYF. CDR3 nucleotide sequence: TGTGCCAGCAACCTAAACAGGGGCCCCCTCTCCTACGAGCAGTACTTC.

The rearrangement links TRBV7-9 to TRBJ2-3, with D maybe TRBD2 (5 bases). The V and J ends lost 5 bases and 5 bases respectively, with 14 bases between them. The CDR3 runs 14 residues. CDR1 SEHNR and CDR2 FQNEAQ come from the germline V gene (reference sequence). For the CDR3, the DNA is TGTGCCAGCAGCGCCCGGGCCCGGGGAGATACGCAGTATTTT. Encoded protein: CASSARARGDTQYF.

V and J are TRBV14 and TRBJ2-1; D call uncertain. Deletions cut 0 bases from V and 6 bases from J, with 12 bases between. There are 15 residues in the CDR3. The germline gives CDR1 SGHDN, CDR2 FVKESK. CDR3 sequence: CASSQELVPLNEQFF. DNA of the CDR3: TGTGCCAGCAGCCAAGAGTTGGTTCCGCTCAATGAGCAGTTCTTC.